This TCR beta chain was sequenced during a study of blood T cell repertoires in COVID-19. Study-wide background: Samples representing acute and convalescent COVID-19 were sourced from the United States, Italy and Spain.

V was pared by 10 bases and J by 14 bases, with 15 bases between. Germline values: CDR1 MNHEY, CDR2 SVGAGI. The CDR3 is 11 residues long. As originally analysed: Reference gene primer amplification gave nucleated cell count estimates. Clones were sequenced by immunoSEQ multiplex PCR, and TCRdb holds only the in-frame ones, with some missing. V and J calls and clone size are those listed in that table; D and trimming were worked out from the DNA. The sample has some 110,000 clones, more than 60% seen once; the top ten hold about 6.6%. The sequence was collected from a man in his 70s with acute or convalescent COVID-19. The sequenced sample was peripheral blood. The chain has TRBV6-5 and TRBJ1-6, with D possibly matching TRBD1 (5 bases). CDR3 nucleotides: TGTGCCACCCGACTTGGAGGGGCCCTCCACTTT. Amino acids: CATRLGGALHF.